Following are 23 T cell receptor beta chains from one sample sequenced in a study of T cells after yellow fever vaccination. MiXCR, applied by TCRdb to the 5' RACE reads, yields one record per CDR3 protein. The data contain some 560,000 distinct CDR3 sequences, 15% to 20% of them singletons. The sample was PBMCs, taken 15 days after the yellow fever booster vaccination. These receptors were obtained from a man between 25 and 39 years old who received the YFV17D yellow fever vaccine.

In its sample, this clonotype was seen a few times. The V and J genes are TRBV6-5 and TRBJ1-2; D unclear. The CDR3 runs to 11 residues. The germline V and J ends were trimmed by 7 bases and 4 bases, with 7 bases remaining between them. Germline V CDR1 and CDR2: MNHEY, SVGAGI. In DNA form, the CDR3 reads TGTGCCAGCACACGGGGCTATGGCTACACCTTC. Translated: CASTRGYGYTF.

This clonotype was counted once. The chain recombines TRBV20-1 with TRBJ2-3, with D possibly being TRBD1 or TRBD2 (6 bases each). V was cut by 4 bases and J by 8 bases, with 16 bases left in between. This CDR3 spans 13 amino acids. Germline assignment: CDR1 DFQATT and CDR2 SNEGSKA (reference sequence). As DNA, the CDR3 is TGCAGTGCTAACACCTACAGGGAGGTTACGCAGTATTTT. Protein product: CSANTYREVTQYF.

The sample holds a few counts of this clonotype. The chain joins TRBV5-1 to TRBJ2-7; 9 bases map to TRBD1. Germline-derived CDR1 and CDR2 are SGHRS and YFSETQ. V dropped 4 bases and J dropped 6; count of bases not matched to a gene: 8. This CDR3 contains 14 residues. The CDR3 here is CASSVPGQGSEQYF. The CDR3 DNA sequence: TGCGCCAGCAGCGTACCGGGACAGGGCTCCGAGCAGTACTTC.

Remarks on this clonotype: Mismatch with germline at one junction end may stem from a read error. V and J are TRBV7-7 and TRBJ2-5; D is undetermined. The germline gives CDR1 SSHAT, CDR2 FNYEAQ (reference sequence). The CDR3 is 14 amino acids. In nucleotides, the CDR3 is TGTGCTAGCAGCCGGGCCTGGCCCCAAGAGACCCAGTACTTC. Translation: CASSRAWPQETQYF.

The CDR3 loop reads CASSFLGELNTQYF. CDR3 sequence (DNA): TGTGCCAGCAGTTTCTTAGGGGAGCTGAATACGCAGTATTTT. The J gene is TRBJ2-3, the V gene TRBV12-3 or TRBV12-4, with D perhaps being TRBD1 or TRBD2 (5 bases each). This CDR3 is 14 amino acids long. Trimming pared 3 bases from V and 7 bases from J, leaving 14 bases between.

CDR3 sequence: CASKQGTTGELFF. The CDR3 nucleotides read TGTGCCAGCAAACAGGGAACCACCGGGGAGCTGTTTTTT. V is TRBV13 and J is TRBJ2-2; possibly TRBD1 for D (6 bases). Trimming left V 7 bases short and J 4 bases short, with 10 bases between. CDR3 size: 13 residues. In germline, CDR1 is PRHDT, CDR2 FYEKMQ (reference sequence).

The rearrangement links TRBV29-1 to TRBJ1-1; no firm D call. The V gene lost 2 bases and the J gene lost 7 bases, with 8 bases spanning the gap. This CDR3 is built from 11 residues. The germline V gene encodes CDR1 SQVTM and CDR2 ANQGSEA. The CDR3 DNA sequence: TGCAGCGTTGAAATCGGGAATGAAGCTTTCTTT. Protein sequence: CSVEIGNEAFF.

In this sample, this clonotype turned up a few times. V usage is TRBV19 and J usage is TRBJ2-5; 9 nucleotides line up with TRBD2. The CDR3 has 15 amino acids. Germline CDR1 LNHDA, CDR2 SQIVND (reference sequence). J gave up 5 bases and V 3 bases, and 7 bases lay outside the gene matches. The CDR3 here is CASSIGIAGVETQYF. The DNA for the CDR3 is TGTGCCAGTAGTATTGGGATAGCGGGAGTTGAGACCCAGTACTTC. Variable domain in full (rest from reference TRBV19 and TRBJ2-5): DGGITQSPKYLFRKEGQNVTLSCEQNLNHDAMYWYRQDPGQGLRLIYYSQIVNDFQKGDIAEGYSVSREKKESFPLTVTSAQKNPTAFYLCASSIGIAGVETQYFGPGTRLLVL.

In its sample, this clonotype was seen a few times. For the CDR3, the DNA is TGTGCCAGCAGTTCCGGTCTCCCCTACGAGCAGTACTTC. Amino acid sequence: CASSSGLPYEQYF. This sequence joins TRBV7-2 and TRBJ2-7; D gene uncertain. The CDR3 is 13 amino acids. The V gene's germline CDR1 is SGHTA and CDR2 FQGNSA. V was shortened by 6 bases and J by 2 bases, with 11 bases between the two germline ends.

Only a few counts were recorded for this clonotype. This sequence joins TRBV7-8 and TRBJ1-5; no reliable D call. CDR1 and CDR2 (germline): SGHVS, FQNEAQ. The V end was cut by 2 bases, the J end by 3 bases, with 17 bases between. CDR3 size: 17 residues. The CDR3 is CASSLRRFLEDNQPQHF. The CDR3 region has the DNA TGTGCCAGCAGCTTACGCCGGTTTCTCGAGGACAATCAGCCCCAGCATTTT. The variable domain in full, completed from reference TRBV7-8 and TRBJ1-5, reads GAGVSQSPRYKVAKRGQDVALRCDPISGHVSLFWYQQALGQGPEFLTYFQNEAQLDKSGLPSDRFFAERPEGSVSTLKIQRTQQEDSAVYLCASSLRRFLEDNQPQHFGDGTRLSIL.

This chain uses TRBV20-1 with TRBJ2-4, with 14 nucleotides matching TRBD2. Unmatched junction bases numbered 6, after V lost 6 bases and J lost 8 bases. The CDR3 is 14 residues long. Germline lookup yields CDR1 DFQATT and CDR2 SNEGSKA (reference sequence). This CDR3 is CSAPTSGRGDIQYF. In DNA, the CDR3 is TGCAGTGCCCCGACTAGCGGGAGGGGAGACATTCAGTACTTC.

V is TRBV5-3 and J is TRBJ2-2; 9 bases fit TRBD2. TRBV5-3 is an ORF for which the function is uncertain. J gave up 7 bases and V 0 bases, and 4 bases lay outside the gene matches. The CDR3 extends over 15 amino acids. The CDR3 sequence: CARSLGLAGIGELFF. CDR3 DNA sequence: TGTGCCAGAAGCTTGGGGCTAGCGGGAATCGGGGAGCTGTTTTTT.

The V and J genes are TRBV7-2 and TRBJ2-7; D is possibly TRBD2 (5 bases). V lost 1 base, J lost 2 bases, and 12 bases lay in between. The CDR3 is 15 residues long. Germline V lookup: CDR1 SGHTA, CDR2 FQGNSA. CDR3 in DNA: TGTGCCAGCAGCTTAGTGTTTAGACTAACCTACGAGCAGTACTTC. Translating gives CASSLVFRLTYEQYF.

The CDR3 sequence is CASSPVTTGDTQYF. In DNA, the CDR3 is TGTGCCAGCAGTCCGGTAACGACAGGGGATACGCAGTATTTT. The V and J genes are TRBV3-1 and TRBJ2-3, with TRBD1 matching 7 bases. Germline loops: CDR1 LGHDT, CDR2 YNNKEL (reference sequence). The CDR3 is made up of 14 amino acids. V was clipped by 6 bases and J by 6 bases; unmatched bases: 9.

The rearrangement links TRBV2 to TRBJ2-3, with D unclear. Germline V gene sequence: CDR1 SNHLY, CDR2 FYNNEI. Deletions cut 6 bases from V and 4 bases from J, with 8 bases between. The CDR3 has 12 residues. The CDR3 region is CASRDRADTQYF. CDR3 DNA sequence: TGTGCCAGCAGGGACCGGGCAGATACGCAGTATTTT.

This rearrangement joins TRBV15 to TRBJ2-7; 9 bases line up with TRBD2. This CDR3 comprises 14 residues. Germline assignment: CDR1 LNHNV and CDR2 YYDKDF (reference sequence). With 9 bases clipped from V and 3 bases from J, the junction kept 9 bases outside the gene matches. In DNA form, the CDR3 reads TGTGCCACTGGGCGGGGGGGACTTGGCTACGAGCAGTACTTC. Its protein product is CATGRGGLGYEQYF. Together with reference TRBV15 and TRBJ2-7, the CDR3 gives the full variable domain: DAMVIQNPRYQVTQFGKPVTLSCSQTLNHNVMYWYQQKSSQAPKLLFHYYDKDFNNEADTPDNFQSRRPNTSFCFLDIRSPGLGDTAMYLCATGRGGLGYEQYFGPGTRLTVT.

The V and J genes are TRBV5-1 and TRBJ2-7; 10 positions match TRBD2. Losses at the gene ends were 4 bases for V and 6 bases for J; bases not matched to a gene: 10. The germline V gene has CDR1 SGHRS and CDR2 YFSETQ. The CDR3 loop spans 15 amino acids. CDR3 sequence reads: CASSPGLADAFEQYF. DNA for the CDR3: TGCGCCAGCAGCCCCGGACTAGCGGATGCCTTCGAGCAGTACTTC.

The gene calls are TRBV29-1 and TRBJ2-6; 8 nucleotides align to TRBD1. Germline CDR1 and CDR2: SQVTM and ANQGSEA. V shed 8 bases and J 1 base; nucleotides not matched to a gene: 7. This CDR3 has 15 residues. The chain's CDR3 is CSTRQGSSGANVLTF. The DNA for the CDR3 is TGCAGCACCCGACAGGGGTCTTCTGGGGCCAACGTCCTGACTTTC. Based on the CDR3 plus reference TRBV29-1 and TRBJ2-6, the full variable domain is SAVISQKPSRDICQRGTSLTIQCQVDSQVTMMFWYRQQPGQSLTLIATANQGSEATYESGFVIDKFPISRPNLTFSTLTVSNMSPEDSSIYLCSTRQGSSGANVLTFGAGSRLTVL.

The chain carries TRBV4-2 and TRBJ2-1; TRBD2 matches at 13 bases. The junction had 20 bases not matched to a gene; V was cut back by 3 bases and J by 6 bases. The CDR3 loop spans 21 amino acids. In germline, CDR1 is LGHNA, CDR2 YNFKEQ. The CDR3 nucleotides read TGTGCCAGCAGCCAGGGGGGAAGGGGCGCCCGACTAGCGGGAGGTGGCAATGAGCAGTTCTTC. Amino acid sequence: CASSQGGRGARLAGGGNEQFF.

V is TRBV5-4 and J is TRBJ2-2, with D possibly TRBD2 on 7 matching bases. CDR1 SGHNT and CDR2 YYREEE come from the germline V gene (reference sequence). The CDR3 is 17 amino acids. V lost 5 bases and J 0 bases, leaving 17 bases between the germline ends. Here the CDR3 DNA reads TGTGCCAGCAGTCACGGGGGGCTAGCGGCGAACACCGGGGAGCTGTTTTTT. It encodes CASSHGGLAANTGELFF.

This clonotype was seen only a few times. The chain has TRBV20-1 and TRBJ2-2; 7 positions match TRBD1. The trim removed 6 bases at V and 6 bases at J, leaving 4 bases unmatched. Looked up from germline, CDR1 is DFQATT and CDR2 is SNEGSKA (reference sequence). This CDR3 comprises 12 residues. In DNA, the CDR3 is TGCAGTGCCCGAACAGGGGCCGGGGAGCTGTTTTTT. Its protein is CSARTGAGELFF.

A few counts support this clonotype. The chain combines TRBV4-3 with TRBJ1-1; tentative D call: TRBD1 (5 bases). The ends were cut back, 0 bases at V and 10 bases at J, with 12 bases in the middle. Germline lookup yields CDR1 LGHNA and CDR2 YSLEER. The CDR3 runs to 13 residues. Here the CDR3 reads CASSQDRAGGAFF. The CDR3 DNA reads TGCGCCAGCAGCCAAGACAGGGCAGGAGGAGCTTTCTTT.

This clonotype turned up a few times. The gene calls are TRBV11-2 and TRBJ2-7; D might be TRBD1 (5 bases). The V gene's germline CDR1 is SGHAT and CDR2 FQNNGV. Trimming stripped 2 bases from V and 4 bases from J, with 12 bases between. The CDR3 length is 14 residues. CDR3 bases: TGTGCCAGCAGCTTAATCGGACACCATTACGAGCAGTACTTC. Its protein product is CASSLIGHHYEQYF.